This T cell receptor beta chain was observed in a study of cytomegalovirus exposure and HLA in healthy donors. Study results and caveats: Later on, a genetic analysis was performed. It linked a missense variant in DCLRE1C with V- and J-gene trimming of TCR beta. Later work showed greater clonal expansion in HLA-associated TCR beta chains than in equally common others.

The primer mix had 60 Vbeta and 13 Jbeta primers. Sequenced by immunoSEQ multiplex PCR; TCRdb stores in-frame clones only, minus some. Of about 120,000 clones in the sample, about 10% were seen once. To note about this clone: Its antigen is not identified.

V was clipped by 7 bases and J by 5 bases, with 14 bases between them. From germline, CDR1 is MNHEY and CDR2 SVGAGI. This CDR3 contains 13 residues. The chain combines TRBV6-5 with TRBJ1-2, with D possibly TRBD1 on 5 matching bases. The sequencing input was PBMCs. The sequence derives from a young woman in good health and CMV-seropositive. The CDR3 bases are TGTGCCAGCACCCACGGGGGGTTGTATGGCTACACCTTC. This sequence encodes CASTHGGLYGYTF.